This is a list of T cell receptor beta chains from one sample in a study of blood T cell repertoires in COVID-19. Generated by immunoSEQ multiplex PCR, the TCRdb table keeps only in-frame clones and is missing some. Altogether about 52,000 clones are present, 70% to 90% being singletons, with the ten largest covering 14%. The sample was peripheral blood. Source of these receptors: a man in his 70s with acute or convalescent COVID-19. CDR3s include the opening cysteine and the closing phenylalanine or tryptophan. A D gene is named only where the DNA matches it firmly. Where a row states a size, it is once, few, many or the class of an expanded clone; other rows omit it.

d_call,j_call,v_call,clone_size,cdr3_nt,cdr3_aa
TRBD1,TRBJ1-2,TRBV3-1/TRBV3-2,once,TGTGCCAGCAGCCAAGAAGGAACACAGGGGGCGTCTAAAGACTATGGCTACACCTTC,CASSQEGTQGASKDYGYTF
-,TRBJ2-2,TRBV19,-,TGTGCCAGTAGCGGGGTTCCGAACACCGGGGAGCTGTTTTTT,CASSGVPNTGELFF
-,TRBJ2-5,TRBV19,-,TGTGCCAGTAGAAACTTCCAAGAGACCCAGTACTTC,CASRNFQETQYF
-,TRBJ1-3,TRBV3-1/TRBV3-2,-,TGTGCCAGCAGTCCTCGGGCTGGAAACACCATATATTTT,CASSPRAGNTIYF
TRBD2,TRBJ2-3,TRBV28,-,TGTGCCAGCAGAAAAGCGGGGGGAACAGATACGCAGTATTTT,CASRKAGGTDTQYF
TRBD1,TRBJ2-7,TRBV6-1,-,TGTGCCAGCAGTGAATGGGGGACAGGGGGTTACGAGCAGTACTTC,CASSEWGTGGYEQYF
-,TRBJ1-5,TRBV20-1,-,TGCAGTGCTAGTACGCGCAACGGAGGCAATCAGCCCCAGCATTTT,CSASTRNGGNQPQHF
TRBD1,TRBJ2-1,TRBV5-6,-,TGTGCCAGCAGCTTCGTTCGGCAGGGGGCGGATGAGCAGTTCTTC,CASSFVRQGADEQFF
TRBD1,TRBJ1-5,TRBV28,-,TGTGCCAGCAGTTTCATCAGGGGGAATCAGCCCCAGCATTTT,CASSFIRGNQPQHF
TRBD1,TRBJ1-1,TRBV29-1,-,TGCAGCGTCAACCCGGGACAGGGTGAAAGGCGCTTTGAAGCTTTCTTT,CSVNPGQGERRFEAFF
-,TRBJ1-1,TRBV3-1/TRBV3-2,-,TGTGCCAGCAGCCAAGATCATCAGGGCGGATTGAACACTGAAGCTTTCTTT,CASSQDHQGGLNTEAFF
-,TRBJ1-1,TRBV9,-,TGTGCCAGCAGCGTAATGGCTTTAACTGAAGCTTTCTTT,CASSVMALTEAFF
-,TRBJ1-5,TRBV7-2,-,TGTGCCAGCAGCGCCAACGGAAGGGGAAGCAATCAGCCCCAGCATTTT,CASSANGRGSNQPQHF
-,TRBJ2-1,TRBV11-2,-,TGTGCCAGCAGCCCCACGGGTCCCATAGGAAATGAGCAGTTCTTC,CASSPTGPIGNEQFF
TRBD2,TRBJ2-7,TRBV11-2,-,TGTGCCAGCAGCTTGACTAGCGCGAGCTACGAGCAGTACTTC,CASSLTSASYEQYF
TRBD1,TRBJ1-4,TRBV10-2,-,TGCGCCAGCAGTGAGTTTGGACAGGGCCTTAATGAAAAACTGTTTTTT,CASSEFGQGLNEKLFF
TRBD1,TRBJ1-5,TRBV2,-,TGTGCCAGCACCGGACAGGGGGCTAGCAATCAGCCCCAGCATTTT,CASTGQGASNQPQHF
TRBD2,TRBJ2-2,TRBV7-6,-,TGTGCCAGCACCAGCCCGCCGGGAGGACTAGCGGGGACCGGGGAGCTGTTTTTT,CASTSPPGGLAGTGELFF
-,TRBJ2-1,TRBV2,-,TGTGCCAGCAATCCGGGAAATGAGCAGTTCTTC,CASNPGNEQFF
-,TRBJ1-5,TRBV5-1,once,TGCGCCAGCAGCCAATGGGGGGGGCGGGATCAGCCCCAGCATTTT,CASSQWGGRDQPQHF
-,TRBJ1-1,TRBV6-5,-,TGTGCCAGCAGTTACTCCGGGACTCACACTGAAGCTTTCTTT,CASSYSGTHTEAFF
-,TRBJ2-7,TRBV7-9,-,TGTGCCAGCAGTCCACAGGGACAAATCTACGAGCAGTACTTC,CASSPQGQIYEQYF
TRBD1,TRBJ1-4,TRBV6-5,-,TGTGCCAGCGGACGTCGGGGGACAGAAAATGAAAAACTGTTTTTT,CASGRRGTENEKLFF
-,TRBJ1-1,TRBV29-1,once,TGCACCGCTGGGGGGACGAGAACTGAAGCTTTCTTT,CTAGGTRTEAFF
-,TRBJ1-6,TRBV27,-,TGTGCCAGCATCAAACTTGGCGCGGTGGGTTCACCCCTCCACTTT,CASIKLGAVGSPLHF
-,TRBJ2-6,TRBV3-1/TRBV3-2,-,TGTGCCAGCTCCCCCCGGAGGTCTGGGGCCAACGTCCTGACTTTC,CASSPRRSGANVLTF
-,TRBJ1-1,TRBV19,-,TGTGCCAGTAGACTGGACCCCAGGGGACTAGCAAACACTGAAGCTTTCTTT,CASRLDPRGLANTEAFF
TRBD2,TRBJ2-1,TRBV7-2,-,TGTGCCAGCAGCGAAAGGGCTAGCGGGTACAATGAGCAGTTCTTC,CASSERASGYNEQFF
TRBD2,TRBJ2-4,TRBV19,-,TGTGCCAGTAGTAAGGCCCCCACTAGCGGGCGTTCCAAAAACATTCAGTACTTC,CASSKAPTSGRSKNIQYF
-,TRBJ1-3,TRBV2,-,TGTGCCAGCAGCCCTTTGGGCAACTCTGGAAACACCATATATTTT,CASSPLGNSGNTIYF
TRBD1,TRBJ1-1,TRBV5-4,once,TGTGCCAGCAGCGGCCGGGACAGATACATGAACACTGAAGCTTTCTTT,CASSGRDRYMNTEAFF
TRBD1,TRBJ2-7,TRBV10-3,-,TGTGCCATCAGTGAGTCTGGGACAGGAGGCGAGCAGTACTTC,CAISESGTGGEQYF
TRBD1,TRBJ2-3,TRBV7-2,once,TGTGCCAGCAGCCAGAGACAGGGGGCGGGAACAGATACGCAGTATTTT,CASSQRQGAGTDTQYF
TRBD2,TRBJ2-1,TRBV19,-,TGTGCCAGTAGCATTTCCTTAGCGGGAGGGTCCTACAATGAGCAGTTCTTC,CASSISLAGGSYNEQFF